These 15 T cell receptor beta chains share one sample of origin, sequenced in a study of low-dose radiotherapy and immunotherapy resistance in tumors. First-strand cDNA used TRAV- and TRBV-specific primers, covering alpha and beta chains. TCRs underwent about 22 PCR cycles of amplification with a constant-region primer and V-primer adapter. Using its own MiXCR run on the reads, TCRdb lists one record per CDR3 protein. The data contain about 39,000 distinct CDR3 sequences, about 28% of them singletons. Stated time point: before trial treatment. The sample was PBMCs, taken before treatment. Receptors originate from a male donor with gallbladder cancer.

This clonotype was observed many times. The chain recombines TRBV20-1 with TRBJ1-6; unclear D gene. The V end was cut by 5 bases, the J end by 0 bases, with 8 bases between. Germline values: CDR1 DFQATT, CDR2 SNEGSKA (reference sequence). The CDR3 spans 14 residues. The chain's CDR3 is CSAGVLSYNSPLHF. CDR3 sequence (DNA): TGCAGTGCTGGGGTCCTCTCCTATAATTCACCCCTCCACTTT.

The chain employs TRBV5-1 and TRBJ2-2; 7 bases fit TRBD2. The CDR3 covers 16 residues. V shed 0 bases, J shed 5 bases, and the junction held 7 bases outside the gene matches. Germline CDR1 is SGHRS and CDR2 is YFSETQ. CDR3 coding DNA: TGCGCCAGCAGCTTGGCAGGCGGGAGCGGTACCGGGGAGCTGTTTTTT. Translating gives CASSLAGGSGTGELFF.

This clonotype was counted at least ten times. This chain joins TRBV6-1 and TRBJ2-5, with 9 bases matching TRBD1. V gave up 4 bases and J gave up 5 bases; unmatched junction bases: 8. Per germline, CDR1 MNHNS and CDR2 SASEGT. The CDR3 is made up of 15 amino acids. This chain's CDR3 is CASSGPNRGLETQYF. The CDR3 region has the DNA TGTGCCAGCAGTGGGCCCAACAGGGGGCTGGAGACCCAGTACTTC.

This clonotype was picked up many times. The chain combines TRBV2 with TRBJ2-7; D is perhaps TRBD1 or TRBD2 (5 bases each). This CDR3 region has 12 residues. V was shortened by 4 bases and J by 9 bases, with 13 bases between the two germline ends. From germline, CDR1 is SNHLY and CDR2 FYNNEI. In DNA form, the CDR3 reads TGTGCCAGCAGTGGGGACCGCCCCGGGCAGTACTTC. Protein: CASSGDRPGQYF. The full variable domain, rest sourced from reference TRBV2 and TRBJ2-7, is EPEVTQTPSHQVTQMGQEVILRCVPISNHLYFYWYRQILGQKVEFLVSFYNNEISEKSEIFDDQFSVERPDGSNFTLKIRSTKLEDSAMYFCASSGDRPGQYFGPGTRLTVT.

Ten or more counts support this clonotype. CDR3 DNA: TGTGCCTGGAGCCCGACCGTGAACACTGAAGCTTTCTTT. Translation: CAWSPTVNTEAFF. The chain carries TRBV30 and TRBJ1-1; D is unresolved. The ends were cut back, 3 bases at V and 0 bases at J, with 8 bases in the middle. The CDR3 contains 13 residues. Germline V gene sequence: CDR1 GTSNPN, CDR2 SVGIG (reference sequence).

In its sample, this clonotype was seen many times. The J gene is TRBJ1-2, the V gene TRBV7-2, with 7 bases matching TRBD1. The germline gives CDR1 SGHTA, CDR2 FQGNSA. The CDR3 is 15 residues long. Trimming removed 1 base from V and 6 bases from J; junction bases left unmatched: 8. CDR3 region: CASSLEYRQGHGYTF. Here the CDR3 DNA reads TGTGCCAGCAGCTTAGAGTACAGACAGGGACATGGCTACACCTTC. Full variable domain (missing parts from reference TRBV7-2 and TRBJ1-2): GAGVSQSPSNKVTEKGKDVELRCDPISGHTALYWYRQSLGQGLEFLIYFQGNSAPDKSGLPSDRFSAERTGGSVSTLTIQRTQQEDSAVYLCASSLEYRQGHGYTFGSGTRLTVV.

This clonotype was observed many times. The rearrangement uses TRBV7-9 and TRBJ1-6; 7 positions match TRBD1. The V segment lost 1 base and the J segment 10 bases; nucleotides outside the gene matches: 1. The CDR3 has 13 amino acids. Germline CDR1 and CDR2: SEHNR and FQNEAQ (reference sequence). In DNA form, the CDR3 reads TGTGCCAGCAGCTTAGACAGGGGATCACCCCTCCACTTT. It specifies CASSLDRGSPLHF. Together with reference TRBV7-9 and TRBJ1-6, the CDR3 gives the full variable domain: DTGVSQNPRHKITKRGQNVTFRCDPISEHNRLYWYRQTLGQGPEFLTYFQNEAQLEKSRLLSDRFSAERPKGSFSTLEIQRTEQGDSAMYLCASSLDRGSPLHFGNGTRLTVT.

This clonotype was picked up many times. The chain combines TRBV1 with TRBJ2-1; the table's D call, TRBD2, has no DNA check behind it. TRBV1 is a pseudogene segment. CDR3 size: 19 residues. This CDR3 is CASSHPGLAGGPTHNEQFF. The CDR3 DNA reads TGCGCCAGCAGCCACCCTGGACTAGCGGGAGGGCCGACTCACAATGAGCAGTTCTTC.

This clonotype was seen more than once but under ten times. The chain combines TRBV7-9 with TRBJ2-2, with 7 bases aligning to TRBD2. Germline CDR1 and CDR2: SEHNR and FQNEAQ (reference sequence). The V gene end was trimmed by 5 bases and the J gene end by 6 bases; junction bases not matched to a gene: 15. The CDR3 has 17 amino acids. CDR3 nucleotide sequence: TGTGCCAGCAGCGAACCTTGGGCGGGGGATGGAGCCGGGGAGCTGTTTTTT. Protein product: CASSEPWAGDGAGELFF.

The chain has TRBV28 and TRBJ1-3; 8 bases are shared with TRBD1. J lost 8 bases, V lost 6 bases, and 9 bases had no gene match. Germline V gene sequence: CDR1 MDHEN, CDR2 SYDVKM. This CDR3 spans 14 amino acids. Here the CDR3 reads CASSYDRGRDTIYF. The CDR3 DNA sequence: TGTGCCAGCAGCTACGACAGGGGCCGGGACACCATATATTTT.

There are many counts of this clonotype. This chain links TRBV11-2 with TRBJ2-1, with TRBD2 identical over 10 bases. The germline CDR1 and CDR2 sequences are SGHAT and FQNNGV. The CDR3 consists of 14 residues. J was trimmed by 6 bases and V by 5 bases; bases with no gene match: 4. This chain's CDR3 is CASSPGTSVNEQFF. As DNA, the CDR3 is TGTGCCAGCAGCCCCGGGACTAGCGTCAATGAGCAGTTCTTC.

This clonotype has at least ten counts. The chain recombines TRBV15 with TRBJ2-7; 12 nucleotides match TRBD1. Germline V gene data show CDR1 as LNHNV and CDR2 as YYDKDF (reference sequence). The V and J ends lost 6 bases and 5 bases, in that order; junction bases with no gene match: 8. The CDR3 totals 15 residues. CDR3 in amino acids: CATSGDRGRIHEQYF. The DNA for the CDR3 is TGTGCCACCAGTGGGGACAGGGGGCGCATCCACGAGCAGTACTTC.

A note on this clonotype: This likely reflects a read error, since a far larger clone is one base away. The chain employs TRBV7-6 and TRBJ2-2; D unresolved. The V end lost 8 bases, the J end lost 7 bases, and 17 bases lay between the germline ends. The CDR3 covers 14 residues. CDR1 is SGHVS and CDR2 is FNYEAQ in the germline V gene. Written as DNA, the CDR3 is TGTGCCAGCGGAGTCGCCCGGTCGGGCGGGGAGCTGTTTTTT. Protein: CASGVARSGGELFF.

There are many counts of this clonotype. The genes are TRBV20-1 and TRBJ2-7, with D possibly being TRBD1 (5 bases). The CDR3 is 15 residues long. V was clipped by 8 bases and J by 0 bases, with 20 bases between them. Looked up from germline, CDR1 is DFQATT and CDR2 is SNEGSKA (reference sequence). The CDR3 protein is CSTHSKRTLSYEQYF. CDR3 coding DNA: TGCAGTACCCACTCCAAAAGGACACTCTCCTACGAGCAGTACTTC.

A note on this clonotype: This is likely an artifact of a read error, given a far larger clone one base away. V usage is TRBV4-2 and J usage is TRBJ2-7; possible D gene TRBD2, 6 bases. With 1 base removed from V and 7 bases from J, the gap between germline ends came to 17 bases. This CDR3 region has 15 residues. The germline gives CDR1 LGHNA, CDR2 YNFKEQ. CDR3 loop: CASSQGGGEIHEQYF. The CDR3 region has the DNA TGTGCCAGCAGCCAAGGAGGCGGGGAAATACATGAGCAGTACTTC.